Each of the 7 T cell receptor beta chains below was sequenced from the same sample in a study of T-cell memory formation after mild COVID-19. One entry per CDR3 protein results from TCRdb running MiXCR on the 5' RACE reads. The sample lists approximately 230,000 distinct CDR3 sequences, 15% to 20% seen once, with 3.5% in the top ten. Sequenced material: PBMCs or a T cell subset sorted from them (not recorded which). The receptors originated from a man between 18 and 35 years old who had mild COVID-19 (a few samples of this study predate the infection). Cell type and time point are not known.

This clonotype has a count of ten or more. The chain recombines TRBV6-5 with TRBJ2-5; D not certain. The V gene lost 0 bases and the J gene lost 4 bases, with 6 bases spanning the gap. This CDR3 has 13 amino acids. The V gene's germline CDR1 is MNHEY and CDR2 SVGAGI. The CDR3 is CASSYSGVETQYF. In DNA, the CDR3 is TGTGCCAGCAGTTACTCTGGGGTAGAGACCCAGTACTTC.

This chain links TRBV5-1 with TRBJ2-5; 8 bases are shared with TRBD1. In germline, CDR1 is SGHRS, CDR2 YFSETQ. The junction had 16 bases not matched to a gene; V was cut back by 4 bases and J by 5 bases. The CDR3 spans 17 residues. CDR3 residues: CASSPDQGAGVGETQYF. In DNA, the CDR3 is TGCGCCAGCAGCCCCGATCAGGGGGCCGGGGTTGGCGAGACCCAGTACTTC. Full variable domain (rest looked up from reference TRBV5-1 and TRBJ2-5): KAGVTQTPRYLIKTRGQQVTLSCSPISGHRSVSWYQQTPGQGLQFLFEYFSETQRNKGNFPGRFSGRQFSNSRSEMNVSTLELGDSALYLCASSPDQGAGVGETQYFGPGTRLLVL.

This chain uses TRBV2 with TRBJ1-2, with no clear D. V was clipped by 6 bases and J by 7 bases, with 15 bases between them. The germline gives CDR1 SNHLY, CDR2 FYNNEI. The CDR3 is made up of 13 amino acids. The CDR3 protein is CASRGSVLAGYTF. For the CDR3, the DNA is TGTGCCAGCAGGGGTTCGGTGTTGGCTGGCTACACCTTC.

The chain employs TRBV4-1 and TRBJ2-1; a weak D match, TRBD1 (6 bases). From germline, CDR1 is MGHRA and CDR2 YSYEKL. The V end lost 0 bases, the J end lost 4 bases, and 10 bases lay between the germline ends. The CDR3 loop spans 15 amino acids. In DNA, the CDR3 is TGCGCCAGCAGCCAAGATCAGGGGCAGTACAATGAGCAGTTCTTC. As protein: CASSQDQGQYNEQFF.

Remarks on this clonotype: Being one base from a much bigger clone, this may be a read error. The V gene is TRBV5-5, the J gene TRBJ1-2; D unclear. Germline lookup yields CDR1 SGHKS and CDR2 YYEKEE (reference sequence). The CDR3 is made up of 15 amino acids. Trimming cost V 6 bases and J 8 bases, with 23 bases left between them. The CDR3 DNA reads as TGTGCCAGCAACCGAATTACAACCCGCGAATCGGGCTACACCTTC. Amino acids: CASNRITTRESGYTF.

This clonotype was picked up a small number of times. The chain recombines TRBV5-1 with TRBJ2-2; tentative D call: TRBD1 (6 bases). Trimming left V 2 bases short and J 0 bases short, with 11 bases between. The CDR3 length is 16 residues. Germline CDR1 is SGHRS and CDR2 is YFSETQ. The CDR3 sequence is CASSFGQPTNTGELFF. The CDR3, as DNA: TGCGCCAGCAGCTTTGGACAGCCCACGAACACCGGGGAGCTGTTTTTT.

This sequence joins TRBV6-1 and TRBJ2-7; TRBD1 aligns across 9 bases. The CDR3 covers 15 residues. V gave up 4 bases and J gave up 1 base; unmatched junction bases: 5. Germline CDR1 is MNHNS and CDR2 is SASEGT. CDR3 sequence (DNA): TGTGCCAGCAGTGCGCGGACAGGGGAATCCTACGAGCAGTACGTC. This sequence encodes CASSARTGESYEQYV.